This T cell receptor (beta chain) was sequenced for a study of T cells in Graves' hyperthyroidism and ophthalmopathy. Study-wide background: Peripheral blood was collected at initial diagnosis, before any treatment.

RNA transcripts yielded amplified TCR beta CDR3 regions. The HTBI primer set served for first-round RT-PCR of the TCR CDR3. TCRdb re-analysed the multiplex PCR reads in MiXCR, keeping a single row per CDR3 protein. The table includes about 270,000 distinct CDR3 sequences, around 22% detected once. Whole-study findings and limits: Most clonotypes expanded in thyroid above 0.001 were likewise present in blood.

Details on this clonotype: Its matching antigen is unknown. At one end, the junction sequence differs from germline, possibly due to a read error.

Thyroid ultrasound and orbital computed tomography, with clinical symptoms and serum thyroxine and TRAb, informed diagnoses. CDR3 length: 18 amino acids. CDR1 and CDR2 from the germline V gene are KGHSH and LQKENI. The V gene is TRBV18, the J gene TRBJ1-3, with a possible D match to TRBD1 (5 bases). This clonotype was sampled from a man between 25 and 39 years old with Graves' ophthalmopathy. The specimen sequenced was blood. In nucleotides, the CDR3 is TGTGCCAGCTCACCCGCGGGGACTAGACAGAACTCTGGAAACACCACATATTTT. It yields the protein CASSPAGTRQNSGNTTYF. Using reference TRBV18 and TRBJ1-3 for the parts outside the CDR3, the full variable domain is NAGVMQNPRHLVRRRGQEARLRCSPMKGHSHVYWYRQLPEEGLKFMVYLQKENIIDESGMPKERFSAEFPKEGPSILRIQQVVRGDSAAYFCASSPAGTRQNSGNTTYFGEGSWLTVV.